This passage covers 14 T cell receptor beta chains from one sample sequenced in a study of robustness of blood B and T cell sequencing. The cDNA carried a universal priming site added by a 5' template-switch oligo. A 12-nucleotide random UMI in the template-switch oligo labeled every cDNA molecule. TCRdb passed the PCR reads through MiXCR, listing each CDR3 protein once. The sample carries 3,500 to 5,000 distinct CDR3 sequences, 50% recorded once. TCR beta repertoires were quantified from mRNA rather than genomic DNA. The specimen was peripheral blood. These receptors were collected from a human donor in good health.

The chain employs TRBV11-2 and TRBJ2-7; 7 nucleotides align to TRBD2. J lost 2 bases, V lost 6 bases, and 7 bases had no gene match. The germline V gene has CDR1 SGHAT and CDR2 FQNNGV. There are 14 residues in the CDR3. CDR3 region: CASSRGGGAYEQYF. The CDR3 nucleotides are TGTGCCAGCAGTCGTGGGGGGGGGGCCTACGAGCAGTACTTC. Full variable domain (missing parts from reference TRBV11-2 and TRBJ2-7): EAGVAQSPRYKIIEKRQSVAFWCNPISGHATLYWYQQILGQGPKLLIQFQNNGVVDDSQLPKDRFSAERLKGVDSTLKIQPAKLEDSAVYLCASSRGGGAYEQYFGPGTRLTVT.

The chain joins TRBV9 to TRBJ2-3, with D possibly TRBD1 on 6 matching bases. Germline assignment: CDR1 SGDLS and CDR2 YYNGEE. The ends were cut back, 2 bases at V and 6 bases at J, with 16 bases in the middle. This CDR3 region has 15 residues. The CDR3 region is CASSVSEPGADTQYF. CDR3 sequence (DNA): TGTGCCAGCAGCGTCAGCGAGCCAGGGGCCGATACGCAGTATTTT.

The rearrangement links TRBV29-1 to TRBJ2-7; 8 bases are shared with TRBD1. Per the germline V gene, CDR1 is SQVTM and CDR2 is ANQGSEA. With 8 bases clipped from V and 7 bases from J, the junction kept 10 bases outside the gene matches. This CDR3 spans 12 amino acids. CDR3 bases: TGCAGCATTGTCAGGGGGCAAAGGGAGCAGTACTTC. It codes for CSIVRGQREQYF.

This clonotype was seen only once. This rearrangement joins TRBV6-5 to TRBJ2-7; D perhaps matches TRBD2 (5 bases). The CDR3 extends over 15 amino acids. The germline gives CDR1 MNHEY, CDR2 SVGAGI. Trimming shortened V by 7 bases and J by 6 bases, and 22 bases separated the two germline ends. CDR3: CASKFSGDPSGEQYF. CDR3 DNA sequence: TGTGCCAGCAAGTTTTCAGGAGATCCGAGCGGCGAGCAGTACTTC.

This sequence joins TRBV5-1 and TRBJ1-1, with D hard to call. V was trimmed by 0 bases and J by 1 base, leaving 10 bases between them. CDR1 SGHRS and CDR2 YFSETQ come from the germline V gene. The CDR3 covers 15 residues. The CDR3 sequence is CASSLVGSRNTEAFF. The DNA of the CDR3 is TGCGCCAGCAGCTTGGTGGGGTCGAGGAACACTGAAGCTTTCTTT.

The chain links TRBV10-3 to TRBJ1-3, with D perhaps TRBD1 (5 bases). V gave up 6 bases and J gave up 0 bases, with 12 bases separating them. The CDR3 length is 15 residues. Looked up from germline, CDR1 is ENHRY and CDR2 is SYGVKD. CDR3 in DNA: TGTGCCATCAGCCGACAGTCTGTCTCTGGAAACACCATATATTTT. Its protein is CAISRQSVSGNTIYF.

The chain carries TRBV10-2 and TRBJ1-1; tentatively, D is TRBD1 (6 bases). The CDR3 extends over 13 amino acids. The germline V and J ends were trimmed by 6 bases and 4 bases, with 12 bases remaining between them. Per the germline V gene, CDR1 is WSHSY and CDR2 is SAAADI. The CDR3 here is CASRVQGSTEAFF. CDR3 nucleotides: TGCGCCAGCAGAGTACAGGGAAGCACTGAAGCTTTCTTT.

As DNA, the CDR3 is TGTGCCAGCAGGTCCTACAGTTCAGAAGCTTTCTTT. This translates into CASRSYSSEAFF. The chain recombines TRBV4-2 with TRBJ1-1; no clear D. This CDR3 is 12 amino acids long. The V gene's germline CDR1 is LGHNA and CDR2 YNFKEQ. V gave up 6 bases and J gave up 8 bases, with 13 bases separating them.

This chain's CDR3 is CSAGGGTGLNTQYF. For the CDR3, the DNA is TGCAGTGCCGGAGGGGGGACAGGGTTGAATACGCAGTATTTT. The chain is built from TRBV20-1 and TRBJ2-3; the match to TRBD1 covers 9 bases. This CDR3 has 14 amino acids. The junction had 11 bases not matched to a gene; V was cut back by 6 bases and J by 7 bases. CDR1 is DFQATT, CDR2 SNEGSKA, per germline (reference sequence).

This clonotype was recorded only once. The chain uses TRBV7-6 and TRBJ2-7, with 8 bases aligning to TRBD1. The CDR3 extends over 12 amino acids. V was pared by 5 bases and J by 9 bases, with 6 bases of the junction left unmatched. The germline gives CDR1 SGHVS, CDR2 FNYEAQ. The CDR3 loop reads CASSRPGTGQYF. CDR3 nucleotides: TGTGCCAGCAGCCGGCCCGGGACAGGGCAGTACTTC.

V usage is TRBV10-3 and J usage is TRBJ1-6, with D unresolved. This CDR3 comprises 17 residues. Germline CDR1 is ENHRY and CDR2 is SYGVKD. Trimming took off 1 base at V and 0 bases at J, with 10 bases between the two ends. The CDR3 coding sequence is TGTGCCATCAGTGAGTTTGGACTAAGCTCCTATAATTCACCCCTCCACTTT. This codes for CAISEFGLSSYNSPLHF.

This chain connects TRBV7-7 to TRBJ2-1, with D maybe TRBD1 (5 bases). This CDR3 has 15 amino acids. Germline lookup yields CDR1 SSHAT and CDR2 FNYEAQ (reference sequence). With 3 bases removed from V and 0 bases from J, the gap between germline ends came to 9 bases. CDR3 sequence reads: CASSLTELSYNEQFF. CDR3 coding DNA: TGTGCCAGCAGCTTGACAGAGCTCTCCTACAATGAGCAGTTCTTC.

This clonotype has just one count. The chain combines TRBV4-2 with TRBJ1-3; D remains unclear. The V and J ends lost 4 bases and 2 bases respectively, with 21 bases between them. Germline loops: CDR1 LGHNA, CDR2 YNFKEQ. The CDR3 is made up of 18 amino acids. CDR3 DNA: TGTGCCAGCAGCCTCACACACCTGGAAGGGAGGCCTGGAAACACCATATATTTT. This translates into CASSLTHLEGRPGNTIYF.

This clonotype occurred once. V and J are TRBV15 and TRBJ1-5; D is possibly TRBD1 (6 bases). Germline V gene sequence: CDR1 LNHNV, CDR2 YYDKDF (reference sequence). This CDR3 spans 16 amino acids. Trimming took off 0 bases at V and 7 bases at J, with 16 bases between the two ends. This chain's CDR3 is CATSRDSGEVGQPQHF. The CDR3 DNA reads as TGTGCCACCAGCAGAGATTCAGGGGAAGTTGGGCAGCCCCAGCATTTT.